These 8 T cell receptor beta chains share one sample of origin, sequenced in a study of OX40 agonist ivuxolimab in advanced cancers. The data were produced by immunoSEQ multiplex PCR, yet TCRdb's version contains in-frame clones alone and is incomplete. The repertoire has about 77,000 clones, about 90% of them found once; the top ten carry approximately 2%. The material sequenced was CD4+ or CD8+ T cells sorted from blood, taken in a trial of the OX40 agonist ivuxolimab. The receptor source for this set is an adult with an advanced solid tumor such as melanoma, head and neck, liver or kidney cancer.

V usage is TRBV10-2 and J usage is TRBJ2-5; no firm D call. CDR1 WSHSY and CDR2 SAAADI come from the germline V gene. Trimming pared 4 bases from V and 3 bases from J, leaving 9 bases between. The CDR3 sequence is 13 residues long. The DNA of the CDR3 is TGCGCCAGCAGTGTAGTAGCTGAAGAGACCCAGTACTTC. Amino acids: CASSVVAEETQYF.

The rearrangement links TRBV11-2 to TRBJ2-7; TRBD1 agrees at 7 bases. Germline-derived CDR1 and CDR2 are SGHAT and FQNNGV. V trimming: 4 bases; J trimming: 11 bases; junction bases outside the gene matches: 8. There are 12 residues in the CDR3. The CDR3: CASSSSDRLEYF. The CDR3 coding sequence is TGTGCCAGCAGCTCCTCGGACAGGCTGGAGTACTTC. Variable domain in full (rest from reference TRBV11-2 and TRBJ2-7): EAGVAQSPRYKIIEKRQSVAFWCNPISGHATLYWYQQILGQGPKLLIQFQNNGVVDDSQLPKDRFSAERLKGVDSTLKIQPAKLEDSAVYLCASSSSDRLEYFGPGTRLTVT.

The chain links TRBV28 to TRBJ2-7; 13 positions agree with TRBD2. V was pared by 1 base and J by 3 bases, with 3 bases of the junction left unmatched. The length of the CDR3 is 16 residues. Germline CDR1 and CDR2: MDHEN and SYDVKM. The CDR3 nucleotides are TGTGCCAGCAGTTTATTAGGGACTAGCGGGAACTACGAGCAGTACTTC. Translated: CASSLLGTSGNYEQYF.

The chain links TRBV9 to TRBJ2-2; 10 nucleotides agree with TRBD2. The CDR3 is 16 amino acids. The germline V gene encodes CDR1 SGDLS and CDR2 YYNGEE. J lost 5 bases, V lost 0 bases, and 4 bases had no gene match. CDR3 sequence: CASSVATSGVTGELFF. The CDR3 DNA reads as TGTGCCAGCAGCGTAGCTACTAGCGGGGTGACCGGGGAGCTGTTTTTT.

The rearrangement links TRBV28 to TRBJ2-5; 7 bases are a match to TRBD2. CDR3 length: 14 amino acids. J was trimmed by 7 bases and V by 1 base; bases with no gene match: 6. Germline V gene data show CDR1 as MDHEN and CDR2 as SYDVKM. CDR3 in DNA: TGTGCCAGCAGTTTATTATTCAGGGAGGGGACCCAGTACTTC. It codes for CASSLLFREGTQYF.

The chain is built from TRBV6-5 and TRBJ1-1; D gene unclear. Per the germline V gene, CDR1 is MNHEY and CDR2 is SVGAGI. Trimming pared 0 bases from V and 4 bases from J, leaving 9 bases between. This CDR3 spans 14 amino acids. The CDR3 region is CASSYSTRGTEAFF. The DNA of the CDR3 is TGTGCCAGCAGTTACTCGACCCGGGGCACTGAAGCTTTCTTT.

This clone showed up just a few times. The chain employs TRBV4-1 and TRBJ1-5; 10 nucleotides align to TRBD1. With V trimmed by 0 bases and J by 9 bases, 8 bases remained unmatched. Germline lookup yields CDR1 MGHRA and CDR2 YSYEKL. There are 16 residues in the CDR3. The CDR3 sequence is CASSQEVGQGRGPQHF. Here the CDR3 DNA reads TGCGCCAGCAGCCAAGAGGTGGGACAGGGGCGGGGGCCCCAGCATTTT.

In this sample, this clone turned up once. The gene calls are TRBV7-9 and TRBJ1-2; D remains unclear. In germline, CDR1 is SEHNR, CDR2 FQNEAQ (reference sequence). V shed 6 bases and J shed 3 bases, with 17 bases lying between them. The length of the CDR3 is 15 residues. CDR3 residues: CASRHRSGGDYGYTF. The CDR3, as DNA: TGTGCCAGCAGACACCGGAGCGGAGGAGACTATGGCTACACCTTC.